Shown below are 4 T cell receptor beta chains from a single sample sequenced in a study of CD8+ T cells in alopecia areata. RNA extraction was followed by reverse transcription into cDNA, which acted as the sequencing template. The method was immunoSEQ multiplex PCR; TCRdb's version includes in-frame clones alone and lacks a portion of them. The sample lists about 97,000 clones; around 45% were seen once. The sequenced sample was CD4+ T cells sorted from blood. The receptors were gathered from a human donor with alopecia areata.

Concerning this clone: At one of its ends the junction is not consistent with the germline gene, which may arise from a read error. The genes are TRBV28 and TRBJ1-2, with 8 bases matching TRBD1. Germline values: CDR1 MDHEN, CDR2 SYDVKM. The CDR3 is 17 amino acids. CDR3 loop: CASSTGTGPLFVGSAFF. The CDR3 DNA reads TGTGCCAGCAGTACCGGGACAGGACCACTTTTTGTGGGTTCGGCATTCTTC.

The chain combines TRBV5-4 with TRBJ2-1; D is uncertain. CDR1 SGHNT and CDR2 YYREEE come from the germline V gene (reference sequence). Between the trimmed V and J ends, which lost 1 base and 5 bases, there was a span of 13 bases. The length of the CDR3 is 15 residues. CDR3 nucleotide sequence: TGTGCCAGCAGCTTGTTTGTGACTGCTAACAATGAGCAGTTCTTC. Amino acid sequence: CASSLFVTANNEQFF.

The J gene is TRBJ2-1, the V gene TRBV9, with 14 bases aligning to TRBD2. This CDR3 comprises 16 residues. The V segment lost 3 bases and the J segment 8 bases; nucleotides outside the gene matches: 7. Germline V CDR1 and CDR2: SGDLS, YYNGEE. The CDR3 protein is CASSDTGLAGADEQFF. CDR3 sequence (DNA): TGTGCCAGCAGCGACACGGGACTAGCGGGAGCCGATGAGCAGTTCTTC. The full variable domain, with the rest looked up from reference TRBV9 and TRBJ2-1, is DSGVTQTPKHLITATGQRVTLRCSPRSGDLSVYWYQQSLDQGLQFLIQYYNGEERAKGNILERFSAQQFPDLHSELNLSSLELGDSALYFCASSDTGLAGADEQFFGPGTRLTVL.

The chain is built from TRBV28 and TRBJ2-7, with D possibly matching TRBD1 (6 bases). The germline V gene has CDR1 MDHEN and CDR2 SYDVKM. Trimming removed 6 bases at V and 5 bases at J, with 20 bases between. The CDR3 has 15 residues. The CDR3 DNA reads as TGTGCCAGCAGCCCACTCAGGGGTAGATCCCACGAGCAGTACTTC. Translation gives CASSPLRGRSHEQYF. Using reference TRBV28 and TRBJ2-7 for the parts outside the CDR3, the full variable domain is DVKVTQSSRYLVKRTGEKVFLECVQDMDHENMFWYRQDPGLGLRLIYFSYDVKMKEKGDIPEGYSVSREKKERFSLILESASTNQTSMYLCASSPLRGRSHEQYFGPGTRLTVT.